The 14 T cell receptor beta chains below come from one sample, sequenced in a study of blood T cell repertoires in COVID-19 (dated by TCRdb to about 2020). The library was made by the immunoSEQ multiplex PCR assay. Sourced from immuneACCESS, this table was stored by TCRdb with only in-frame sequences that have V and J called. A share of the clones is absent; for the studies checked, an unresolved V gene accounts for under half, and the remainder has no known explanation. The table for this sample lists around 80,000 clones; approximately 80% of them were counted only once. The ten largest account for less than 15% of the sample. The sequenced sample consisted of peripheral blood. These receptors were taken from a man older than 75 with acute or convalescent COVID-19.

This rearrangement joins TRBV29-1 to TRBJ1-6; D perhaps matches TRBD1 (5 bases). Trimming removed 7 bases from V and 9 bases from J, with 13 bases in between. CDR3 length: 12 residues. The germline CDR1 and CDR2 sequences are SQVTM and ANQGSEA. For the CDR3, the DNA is TGCAGCGCAGGGATCCAGGGTTCACCCCTCCACTTT. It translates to CSAGIQGSPLHF.

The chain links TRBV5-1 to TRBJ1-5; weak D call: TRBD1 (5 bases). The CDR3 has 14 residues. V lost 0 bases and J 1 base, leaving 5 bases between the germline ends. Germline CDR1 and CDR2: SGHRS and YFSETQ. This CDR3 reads CASSLGQSNQPQHF. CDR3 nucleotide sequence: TGCGCCAGCAGCTTGGGACAGAGCAATCAGCCCCAGCATTTT.

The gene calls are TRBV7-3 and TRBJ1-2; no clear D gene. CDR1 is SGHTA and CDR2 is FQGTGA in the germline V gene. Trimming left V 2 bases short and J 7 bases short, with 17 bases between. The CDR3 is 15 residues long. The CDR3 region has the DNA TGTGCCAGCAGCTTATCCCCCTCGCCGGGGAGTGGCTACACCTTC. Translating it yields CASSLSPSPGSGYTF.

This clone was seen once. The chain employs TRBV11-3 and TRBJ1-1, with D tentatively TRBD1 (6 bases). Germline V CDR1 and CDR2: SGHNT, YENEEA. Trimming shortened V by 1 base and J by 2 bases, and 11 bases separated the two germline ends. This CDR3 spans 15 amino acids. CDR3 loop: CASSLGQGTNTEAFF. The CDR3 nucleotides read TGTGCCAGCAGCTTAGGCCAAGGGACAAACACTGAAGCTTTCTTT.

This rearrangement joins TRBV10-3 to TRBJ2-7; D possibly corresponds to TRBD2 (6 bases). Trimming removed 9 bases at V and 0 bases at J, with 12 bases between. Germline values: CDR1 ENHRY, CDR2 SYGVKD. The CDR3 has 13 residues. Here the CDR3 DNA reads TGTGCCATGGGACGGGGGAGCTCCTACGAGCAGTACTTC. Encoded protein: CAMGRGSSYEQYF.

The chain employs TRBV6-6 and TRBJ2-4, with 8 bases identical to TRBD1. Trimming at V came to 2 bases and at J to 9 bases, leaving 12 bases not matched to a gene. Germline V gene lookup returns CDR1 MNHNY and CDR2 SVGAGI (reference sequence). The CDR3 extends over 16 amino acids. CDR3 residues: CASSYPAQGGRGIQYF. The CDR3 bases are TGTGCCAGCAGTTACCCAGCACAGGGGGGCAGGGGCATTCAGTACTTC.

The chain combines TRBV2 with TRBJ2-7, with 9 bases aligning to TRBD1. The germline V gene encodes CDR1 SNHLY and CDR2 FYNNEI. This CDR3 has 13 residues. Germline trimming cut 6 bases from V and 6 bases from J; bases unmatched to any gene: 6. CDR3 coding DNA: TGTGCCAGCAGGGGACAGGGTCTTGGCGAGCAGTACTTC. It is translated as CASRGQGLGEQYF. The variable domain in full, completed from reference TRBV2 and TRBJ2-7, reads EPEVTQTPSHQVTQMGQEVILRCVPISNHLYFYWYRQILGQKVEFLVSFYNNEISEKSEIFDDQFSVERPDGSNFTLKIRSTKLEDSAMYFCASRGQGLGEQYFGPGTRLTVT.

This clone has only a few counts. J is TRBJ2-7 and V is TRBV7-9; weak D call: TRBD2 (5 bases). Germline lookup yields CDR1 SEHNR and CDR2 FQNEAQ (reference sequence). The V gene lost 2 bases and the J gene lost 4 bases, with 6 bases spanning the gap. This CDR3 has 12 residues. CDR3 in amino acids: CASSLREYEQYF. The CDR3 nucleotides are TGTGCCAGCAGCTTACGGGAATACGAGCAGTACTTC.

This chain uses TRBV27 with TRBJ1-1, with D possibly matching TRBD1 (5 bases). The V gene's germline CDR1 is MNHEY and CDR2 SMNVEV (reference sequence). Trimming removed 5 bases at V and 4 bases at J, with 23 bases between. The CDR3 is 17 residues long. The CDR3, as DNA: TGTGCCAGCAGTCTCTTTTTTGGGGGGGGTAAGGGCACTGAAGCTTTCTTT. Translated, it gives CASSLFFGGGKGTEAFF.

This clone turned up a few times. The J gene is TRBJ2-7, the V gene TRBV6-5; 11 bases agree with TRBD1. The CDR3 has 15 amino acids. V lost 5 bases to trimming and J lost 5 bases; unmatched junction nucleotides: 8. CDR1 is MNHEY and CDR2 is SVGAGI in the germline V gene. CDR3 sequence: CASSNRDRGVNEQYF. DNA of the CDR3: TGTGCCAGCAGTAACCGGGACAGGGGGGTCAACGAGCAGTACTTC.

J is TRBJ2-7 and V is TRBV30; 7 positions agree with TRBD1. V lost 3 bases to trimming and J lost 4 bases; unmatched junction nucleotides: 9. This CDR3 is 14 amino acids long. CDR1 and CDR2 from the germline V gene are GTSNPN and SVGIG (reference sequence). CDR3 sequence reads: CAWRVEGGGYEQYF. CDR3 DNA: TGTGCCTGGAGGGTAGAAGGGGGCGGTTACGAGCAGTACTTC.

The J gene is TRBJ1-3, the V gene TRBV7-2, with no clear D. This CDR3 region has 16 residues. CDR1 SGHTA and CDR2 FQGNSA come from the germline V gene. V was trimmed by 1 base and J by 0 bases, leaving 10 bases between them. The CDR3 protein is CASSLGQASSGNTIYF. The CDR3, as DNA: TGTGCCAGCAGCTTAGGTCAGGCAAGCTCTGGAAACACCATATATTTT. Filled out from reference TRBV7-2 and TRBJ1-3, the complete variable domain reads GAGVSQSPSNKVTEKGKDVELRCDPISGHTALYWYRQSLGQGLEFLIYFQGNSAPDKSGLPSDRFSAERTGGSVSTLTIQRTQQEDSAVYLCASSLGQASSGNTIYFGEGSWLTVV.

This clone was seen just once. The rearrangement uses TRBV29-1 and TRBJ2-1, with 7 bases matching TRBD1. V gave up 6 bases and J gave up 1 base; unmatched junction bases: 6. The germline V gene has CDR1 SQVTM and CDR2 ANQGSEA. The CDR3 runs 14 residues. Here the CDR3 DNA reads TGCAGCGTGAAACCGGGACAGTCCTACAATGAGCAGTTCTTC. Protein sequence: CSVKPGQSYNEQFF.

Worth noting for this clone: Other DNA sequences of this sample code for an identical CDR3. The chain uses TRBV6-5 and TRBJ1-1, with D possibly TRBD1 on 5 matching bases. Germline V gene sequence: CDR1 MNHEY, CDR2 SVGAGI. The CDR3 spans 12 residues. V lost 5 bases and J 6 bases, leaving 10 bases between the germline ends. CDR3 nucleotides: TGTGCCAGCAGTAACGCGGGGGCTGAAGCTTTCTTT. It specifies CASSNAGAEAFF.